These T cell receptor beta chains were read from a single sample in a study of shared clonotypes between healthy human individuals. The protocol was immunoSEQ multiplex PCR, while the TCRdb copy is restricted to in-frame clones and leaves out a portion. The sample shows a few million clones, around 94% of them seen only once. Sequencing was carried out using naive CD4+ T cells sorted from blood. Receptor source: a man aged 18 to 30 in good health. Both conserved end residues are part of each CDR3. A D gene is named only where the DNA matches it firmly. Part of the rows lack a size; the others show once, few, many or a class for expanded clones.

CDR3 DNA: TGTGCCAGCTCACCCTATGACGAGGTGACTGAAGCTTTCTTT
CDR3 protein: CASSPYDEVTEAFF
clone size: -
J gene: TRBJ1-1
V gene: TRBV18
D gene: -

CDR3 DNA: TGTGCCAGCAGTTCCGGGACAGGGGTATACAGCGAGCAGTACTTC
CDR3 protein: CASSSGTGVYSEQYF
clone size: -
J gene: TRBJ2-7
V gene: TRBV27
D gene: TRBD1

CDR3 DNA: TGTGCCAGCAGCTTTGGGGACAGGGAGATAGAGACCCAGTACTTC
CDR3 protein: CASSFGDREIETQYF
clone size: -
J gene: TRBJ2-5
V gene: TRBV5-8
D gene: TRBD1

CDR3 DNA: TGTGCCAGCAGCCTCTCAGGGGTCACCGGGGAGCTGTTTTTT
CDR3 protein: CASSLSGVTGELFF
clone size: -
J gene: TRBJ2-2
V gene: TRBV11-2
D gene: -

CDR3 DNA: TGCGCCAGCAGCGCGGGACTAGATGAGCAGTTCTTC
CDR3 protein: CASSAGLDEQFF
clone size: once
J gene: TRBJ2-1
V gene: TRBV5-1
D gene: TRBD2

CDR3 DNA: TGTGCCAGCAGTCACGATATCTCAGGGGGGGAGAACACCGGGGAGCTGTTTTTT
CDR3 protein: CASSHDISGGENTGELFF
clone size: -
J gene: TRBJ2-2
V gene: TRBV5-4
D gene: -

CDR3 DNA: TGTGCCAGCAGGCCAAGGACCGGGACAGGGACTGGAGAGCAGTTCTTC
CDR3 protein: CASRPRTGTGTGEQFF
clone size: -
J gene: TRBJ2-1
V gene: TRBV2
D gene: TRBD1

CDR3 DNA: TGTGCCAGCAGCCCAGGGTTGGGCCGGAACATTCAGTACTTC
CDR3 protein: CASSPGLGRNIQYF
clone size: -
J gene: TRBJ2-4
V gene: TRBV7-2
D gene: -

CDR3 DNA: TGTGCCAGCAGGGCCCGACAGGCCGCCTACAATGAGCAGTTCTTC
CDR3 protein: CASRARQAAYNEQFF
clone size: -
J gene: TRBJ2-1
V gene: TRBV28
D gene: -

CDR3 DNA: TGTGCCACCAGCAGAGATCTGGGGACAGGGAGTTACCAAGAGACCCAGTACTTC
CDR3 protein: CATSRDLGTGSYQETQYF
clone size: -
J gene: TRBJ2-5
V gene: TRBV15
D gene: TRBD1

CDR3 DNA: TGTGCCAGCAGCTTGGGAGACAGGGGAAATTCACCCCTCCACTTT
CDR3 protein: CASSLGDRGNSPLHF
clone size: few
J gene: TRBJ1-6
V gene: TRBV13
D gene: TRBD1

CDR3 DNA: TGTGCCAGCAGCCCCGTTGGGGGAGGCTCCTACGAGCAGTACTTC
CDR3 protein: CASSPVGGGSYEQYF
clone size: -
J gene: TRBJ2-7
V gene: TRBV7-2
D gene: -

CDR3 DNA: TGTGCCAGCAGCTTGGCCACAGGGGAGGCTTTCTTT
CDR3 protein: CASSLATGEAFF
clone size: few
J gene: TRBJ1-1
V gene: TRBV5-6
D gene: TRBD1

CDR3 DNA: TGTGCCAGCAGCTTGGGACATGACTACGAGCAGTACTTC
CDR3 protein: CASSLGHDYEQYF
clone size: -
J gene: TRBJ2-7
V gene: TRBV5-4
D gene: -

CDR3 DNA: TGCAGCGTTGACGACTACGGGCAGTTCTTC
CDR3 protein: CSVDDYGQFF
clone size: once
J gene: TRBJ2-1
V gene: TRBV29-1
D gene: -

CDR3 DNA: TGTGCCAGCAAAGTAACAGGGTTGGGCTACGAGCAGTACTTC
CDR3 protein: CASKVTGLGYEQYF
clone size: -
J gene: TRBJ2-7
V gene: TRBV27
D gene: -

CDR3 DNA: TGTGCCAGCACCCGGGTTTCGTATCAGCCCCAGCATTTT
CDR3 protein: CASTRVSYQPQHF
clone size: -
J gene: TRBJ1-5
V gene: TRBV6-6
D gene: -

CDR3 DNA: TGTGCCAGCAGCTTAGGAAGCTCCTACAATGAGCAGTTCTTC
CDR3 protein: CASSLGSSYNEQFF
clone size: -
J gene: TRBJ2-1
V gene: TRBV11-2
D gene: -

CDR3 DNA: TGTGCCAGCAGCGCTCAACCCGGGAGTGAAAAACTGTTTTTT
CDR3 protein: CASSAQPGSEKLFF
clone size: once
J gene: TRBJ1-4
V gene: TRBV9
D gene: -

CDR3 DNA: TGTGCCAGCAGCGACGACAGGTCTGGATCACCCCTCCACTTT
CDR3 protein: CASSDDRSGSPLHF
clone size: -
J gene: TRBJ1-6
V gene: TRBV2
D gene: -

CDR3 DNA: TGTGCCAGCAGCAACGAACTAGCAGGCTCCTACGAGCAGTACTTC
CDR3 protein: CASSNELAGSYEQYF
clone size: once
J gene: TRBJ2-7
V gene: TRBV7-2
D gene: -

CDR3 DNA: TGCGCCAGCAGCCCCCAGGCGTACGGGGGAATGCTCGCTGAAGCTTTCTTT
CDR3 protein: CASSPQAYGGMLAEAFF
clone size: -
J gene: TRBJ1-1
V gene: TRBV5-1
D gene: -

CDR3 DNA: TGTGCCAGCAACGAACAGGGGACTGGAAACACCATATATTTT
CDR3 protein: CASNEQGTGNTIYF
clone size: -
J gene: TRBJ1-3
V gene: TRBV6-1
D gene: TRBD1

CDR3 DNA: TGTGCCAGTAGTATTAACAGGGGCGGCGGGGAGCTGTTTTTT
CDR3 protein: CASSINRGGGELFF
clone size: -
J gene: TRBJ2-2
V gene: TRBV19
D gene: TRBD1

CDR3 DNA: TGTGCCAGCAGCTTAGCGGGTAGGGAGGGCGATACGCAGTATTTT
CDR3 protein: CASSLAGREGDTQYF
clone size: -
J gene: TRBJ2-3
V gene: TRBV11-2
D gene: TRBD2

CDR3 DNA: TGTGCCAGCTCACCACTCTCTTTCGGAGGGTTAGACACACCAGATACGCAGTATTTT
CDR3 protein: CASSPLSFGGLDTPDTQYF
clone size: -
J gene: TRBJ2-3
V gene: TRBV18
D gene: -

CDR3 DNA: TGTGCCAGCAGTCCCCTACAGTACTATGGCTACACCTTC
CDR3 protein: CASSPLQYYGYTF
clone size: -
J gene: TRBJ1-2
V gene: TRBV28
D gene: -

CDR3 DNA: TGCGCCAGCAGCCAAGACCCTAGCGGAGGTTACAATGAGCAGTTCTTC
CDR3 protein: CASSQDPSGGYNEQFF
clone size: -
J gene: TRBJ2-1
V gene: TRBV4-3
D gene: TRBD2

CDR3 DNA: TGTGCCAGCAGTTACTCTGGACAGGGGTACGGAAACACCATATATTTT
CDR3 protein: CASSYSGQGYGNTIYF
clone size: -
J gene: TRBJ1-3
V gene: TRBV6-5
D gene: TRBD1

CDR3 DNA: TGTGCCAGCAGTTTCGGGTCCAGGGCGGCTTTCTTT
CDR3 protein: CASSFGSRAAFF
clone size: few
J gene: TRBJ1-1
V gene: TRBV28
D gene: -

CDR3 DNA: TGTGCCAGCAGCTCTTACTACGAGCAGTACTTC
CDR3 protein: CASSSYYEQYF
clone size: few
J gene: TRBJ2-7
V gene: TRBV7-9
D gene: -

CDR3 DNA: TGTGCCAGCAGTGAAGCTCCCCAGGTCGGCACTGAAGCTTTCTTT
CDR3 protein: CASSEAPQVGTEAFF
clone size: once
J gene: TRBJ1-1
V gene: TRBV2
D gene: -

CDR3 DNA: TGTGCCAGTATCCAAAATAGTGGGGCCCCGGTGGATGGCTACACCTTC
CDR3 protein: CASIQNSGAPVDGYTF
clone size: -
J gene: TRBJ1-2
V gene: TRBV19
D gene: -

CDR3 DNA: TGTGCCAGCGTTGGGGGGGCCTATGGCTACACCTTC
CDR3 protein: CASVGGAYGYTF
clone size: -
J gene: TRBJ1-2
V gene: TRBV6-6
D gene: -

CDR3 DNA: TGTGCCAGCAGCTCCTATAGCTCCTACAATGAGCAGTTCTTC
CDR3 protein: CASSSYSSYNEQFF
clone size: -
J gene: TRBJ2-1
V gene: TRBV5-6
D gene: -

CDR3 DNA: TGTGCCAGCAGCGCCCGGACTAGCGGGACGGAGCAGTACTTC
CDR3 protein: CASSARTSGTEQYF
clone size: -
J gene: TRBJ2-7
V gene: TRBV9
D gene: TRBD2

CDR3 DNA: TGTGCCAGCAGCACCGGACTCGAGCAGCCCCAGCATTTT
CDR3 protein: CASSTGLEQPQHF
clone size: -
J gene: TRBJ1-5
V gene: TRBV21-1
D gene: -

CDR3 DNA: TGCGCCAGCAGCTTGGGCCGGAACACTGAAGCTTTCTTT
CDR3 protein: CASSLGRNTEAFF
clone size: once
J gene: TRBJ1-1
V gene: TRBV5-1
D gene: -

CDR3 DNA: TGTGCCAGCAGCCCAAACAGGGTGCTAGCTTTCTTT
CDR3 protein: CASSPNRVLAFF
clone size: -
J gene: TRBJ1-1
V gene: TRBV14
D gene: -

CDR3 DNA: TGTGCCAGCAGCTTAGTCGGCTTGGCGGTGGGCCAAGAGACCCAGTACTTC
CDR3 protein: CASSLVGLAVGQETQYF
clone size: -
J gene: TRBJ2-5
V gene: TRBV7-9
D gene: -

CDR3 DNA: TGTGCCAGCAGCTCGATAACCTCCAGGGGGGCGAACACCGGGGAGCTGTTTTTT
CDR3 protein: CASSSITSRGANTGELFF
clone size: -
J gene: TRBJ2-2
V gene: TRBV7-2
D gene: -

CDR3 DNA: TGTGCCAGCAGCTTAGCAGCAGTTAGCACAGATACGCAGTATTTT
CDR3 protein: CASSLAAVSTDTQYF
clone size: -
J gene: TRBJ2-3
V gene: TRBV11-2
D gene: -

CDR3 DNA: TGTGCCAGCAGCTGGGGCGGGGAAACTGAAGCTTTCTTT
CDR3 protein: CASSWGGETEAFF
clone size: -
J gene: TRBJ1-1
V gene: TRBV5-5
D gene: -

CDR3 DNA: TGCGCCAGCAGCCAAGATCTATACATTAGAGCTAGCGGGAACTACGAGCAGTACTTC
CDR3 protein: CASSQDLYIRASGNYEQYF
clone size: -
J gene: TRBJ2-7
V gene: TRBV4-3
D gene: TRBD2

CDR3 DNA: TGTGCCAGCAGCATTGACAGGGGCCCCTACGAGCAGTACTTC
CDR3 protein: CASSIDRGPYEQYF
clone size: -
J gene: TRBJ2-7
V gene: TRBV7-2
D gene: TRBD1

CDR3 DNA: TGTGCCAGCAGTTCCATCCGCTATGGCTACACCTTC
CDR3 protein: CASSSIRYGYTF
clone size: -
J gene: TRBJ1-2
V gene: TRBV6-1
D gene: -

CDR3 DNA: TGTGCCAGCAGCTCGCAGAACTCCGACGAGCAGTACTTC
CDR3 protein: CASSSQNSDEQYF
clone size: -
J gene: TRBJ2-7
V gene: TRBV5-4
D gene: -

CDR3 DNA: TGCGCCAGCAGCTTGATGGCGGGTTACTCCTACAATGAGCAGTTCTTC
CDR3 protein: CASSLMAGYSYNEQFF
clone size: -
J gene: TRBJ2-1
V gene: TRBV5-1
D gene: -

CDR3 DNA: TGCGCCAGCAGCTTGGAACCCGGACAATTCCAAGAGACCCAGTACTTC
CDR3 protein: CASSLEPGQFQETQYF
clone size: -
J gene: TRBJ2-5
V gene: TRBV5-1
D gene: -

CDR3 DNA: TGTGCCAGCAGCCAAGATTTAGCGGGGGGCTACGAGCAGTACTTC
CDR3 protein: CASSQDLAGGYEQYF
clone size: -
J gene: TRBJ2-7
V gene: TRBV4-2
D gene: TRBD2

CDR3 DNA: TGTGCCAGCAGTTACGGGTTATTTGCATACAATGAGCAGTTCTTC
CDR3 protein: CASSYGLFAYNEQFF
clone size: -
J gene: TRBJ2-1
V gene: TRBV6-5
D gene: -

CDR3 DNA: TGTGCCAGTAGAAGGAACTTAGCAGAGACCCAGTACTTC
CDR3 protein: CASRRNLAETQYF
clone size: -
J gene: TRBJ2-5
V gene: TRBV19
D gene: -

CDR3 DNA: TGTGCCAGCAGTTCAGGGTTGTACGGATACACCGGGGAGCTGTTTTTT
CDR3 protein: CASSSGLYGYTGELFF
clone size: -
J gene: TRBJ2-2
V gene: TRBV6-5
D gene: -

CDR3 DNA: TGTGCCAGCAGCTTAGCCATGGTCAGAGTGAACACTGAAGCTTTCTTT
CDR3 protein: CASSLAMVRVNTEAFF
clone size: -
J gene: TRBJ1-1
V gene: TRBV7-8
D gene: -

CDR3 DNA: TGTGCCAGCAGTGGTAGAAGCATTGGAGACAATGAGCAGTTCTTC
CDR3 protein: CASSGRSIGDNEQFF
clone size: -
J gene: TRBJ2-1
V gene: TRBV6-4
D gene: -

CDR3 DNA: TGCAGCGTTAGAGGGACACTCCCCAACACTGAAGCTTTCTTT
CDR3 protein: CSVRGTLPNTEAFF
clone size: -
J gene: TRBJ1-1
V gene: TRBV29-1
D gene: -

CDR3 DNA: TGTGCCATCAGTACCGGGACTAGCGGGAGAGGGCGGTACGAGCAGTACTTC
CDR3 protein: CAISTGTSGRGRYEQYF
clone size: -
J gene: TRBJ2-7
V gene: TRBV10-3
D gene: TRBD2